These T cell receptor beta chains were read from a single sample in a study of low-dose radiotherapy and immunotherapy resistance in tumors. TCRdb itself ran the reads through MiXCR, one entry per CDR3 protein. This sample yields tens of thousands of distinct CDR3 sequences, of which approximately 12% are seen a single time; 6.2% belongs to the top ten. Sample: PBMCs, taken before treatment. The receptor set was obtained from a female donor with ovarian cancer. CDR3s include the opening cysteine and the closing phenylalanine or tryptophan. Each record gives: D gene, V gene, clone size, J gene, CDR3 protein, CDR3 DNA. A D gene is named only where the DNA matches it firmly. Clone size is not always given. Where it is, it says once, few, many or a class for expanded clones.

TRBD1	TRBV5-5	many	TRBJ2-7	CASSSGRAGGSYEQYF	TGTGCCAGCAGCTCCGGTAGGGCAGGGGGATCCTACGAGCAGTACTTC
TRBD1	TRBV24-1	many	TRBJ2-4	CATSDSRDRGYIQYF	TGTGCCACCAGTGATTCCCGGGACAGGGGGTACATTCAGTACTTC
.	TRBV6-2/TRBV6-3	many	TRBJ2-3	CASSLITDTQYF	TGTGCCAGCAGTTTGATCACAGATACGCAGTATTTT
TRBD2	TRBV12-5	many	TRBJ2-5	CASGLGLAGGLPETQYF	TGTGCTAGTGGTCTGGGACTAGCGGGGGGGCTTCCAGAGACCCAGTACTTC
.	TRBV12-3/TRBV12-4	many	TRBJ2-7	CASSLGLKAAYEQYF	TGTGCCAGCAGTCTCGGACTCAAAGCCGCCTACGAGCAGTACTTC
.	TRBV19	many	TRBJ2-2	CASVSRRETGELFF	TGTGCCAGTGTCTCCCGGCGGGAAACCGGGGAGCTGTTTTTT
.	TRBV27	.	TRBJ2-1	CASSFQPRPTDEQFF	TGTGCCAGCAGTTTCCAACCCCGACCGACCGATGAGCAGTTCTTC
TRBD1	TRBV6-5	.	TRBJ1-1	CASSYSTGERGTEAFF	TGTGCCAGCAGTTACTCGACAGGGGAGAGAGGCACTGAAGCTTTCTTT
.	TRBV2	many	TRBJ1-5	CASAGGGGQPQHF	TGTGCCAGCGCCGGCGGGGGGGGTCAGCCCCAGCATTTT
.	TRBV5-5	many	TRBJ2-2	CASSLARAGGTNTGELFF	TGTGCCAGCAGCTTGGCCAGAGCAGGCGGTACGAACACCGGGGAGCTGTTTTTT
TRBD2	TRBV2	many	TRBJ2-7	CASRGLAGTYEQYF	TGTGCCAGTAGAGGACTAGCGGGGACCTACGAGCAGTACTTC
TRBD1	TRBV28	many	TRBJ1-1	CASSLWTGPNTEAFF	TGTGCCAGCAGTTTATGGACAGGGCCGAACACTGAAGCTTTCTTT
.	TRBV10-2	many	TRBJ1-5	CASSLGGLQPQHF	TGTGCCAGCAGCCTGGGGGGTTTACAGCCCCAGCATTTT
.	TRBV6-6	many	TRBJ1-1	CASSYRDTEAFF	TGTGCCAGCAGTTATCGGGACACTGAAGCTTTCTTT
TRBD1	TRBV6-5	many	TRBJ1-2	CASSRQGYGYTF	TGTGCCAGCAGTCGACAGGGCTATGGCTACACCTTC
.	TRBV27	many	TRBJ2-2	CASSLRATGGELFF	TGTGCCAGCAGTTTAAGGGCTACTGGAGGGGAGCTGTTTTTT
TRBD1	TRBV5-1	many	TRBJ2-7	CASSPRTGRKTYEQYF	TGCGCCAGCAGCCCAAGGACAGGGAGAAAGACCTACGAGCAGTACTTC
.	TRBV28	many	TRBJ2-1	CASRSGLLKSSYNEQFF	TGTGCCAGCAGATCCGGACTCCTAAAAAGCTCCTACAATGAGCAGTTCTTC
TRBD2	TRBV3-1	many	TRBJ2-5	CASSSRGGGETQYF	TGTGCCAGCAGCTCGCGGGGGGGCGGGGAGACCCAGTACTTC
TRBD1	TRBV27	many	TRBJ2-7	CASSSRQGSYEQYF	TGTGCCAGCAGTTCGCGACAGGGGTCCTACGAGCAGTACTTC
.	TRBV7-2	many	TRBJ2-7	CASSFRGRPYEQYF	TGTGCCAGCAGCTTTCGGGGGAGGCCCTACGAGCAGTACTTC
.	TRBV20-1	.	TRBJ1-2	CSAKMLGGYGYTF	TGCAGTGCCAAAATGCTGGGGGGCTATGGCTACACCTTC
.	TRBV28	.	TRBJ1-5	CASSFLGQGGNQPQHF	TGTGCCAGCAGTTTCCTCGGGCAGGGCGGCAATCAGCCCCAGCATTTT
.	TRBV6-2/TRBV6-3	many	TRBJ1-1	CASSQIMNTEAFF	TGTGCCAGCAGTCAAATAATGAACACTGAAGCTTTCTTT
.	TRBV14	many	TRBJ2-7	CASSNRGSARLYEQYF	TGTGCCAGCAGTAATAGGGGCAGCGCCCGTCTCTACGAGCAGTACTTC
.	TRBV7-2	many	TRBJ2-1	CASSHILANEQFF	TGTGCCAGCAGCCACATACTAGCTAATGAGCAGTTCTTC
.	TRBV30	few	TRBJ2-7	CAWHSSSWEQYF	TGTGCCTGGCACAGCAGCTCCTGGGAGCAGTACTTC
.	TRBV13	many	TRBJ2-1	CASTPGGPSEQFF	TGTGCCAGCACCCCCGGGGGGCCATCTGAGCAGTTCTTC
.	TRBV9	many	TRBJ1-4	CASSVGQGVGRLFF	TGTGCCAGCAGCGTCGGGCAGGGTGTAGGGAGACTGTTTTTT
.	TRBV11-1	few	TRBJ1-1	CASSPVAGSTEAFF	TGTGCCAGCAGCCCCGTGGCAGGAAGCACTGAAGCTTTCTTT
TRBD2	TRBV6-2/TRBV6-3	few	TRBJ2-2	CASTSGTLAGGRTGELFF	TGTGCCAGCACCTCCGGCACCCTAGCGGGAGGGAGGACCGGGGAGCTGTTTTTT